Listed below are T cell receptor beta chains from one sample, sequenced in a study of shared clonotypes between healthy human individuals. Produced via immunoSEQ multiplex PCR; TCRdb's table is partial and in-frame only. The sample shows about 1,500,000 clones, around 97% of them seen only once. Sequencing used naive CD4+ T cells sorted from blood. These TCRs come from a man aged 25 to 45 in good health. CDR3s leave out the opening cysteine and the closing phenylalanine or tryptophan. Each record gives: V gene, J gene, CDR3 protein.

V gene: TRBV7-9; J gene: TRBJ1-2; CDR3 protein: ASSFYPGQGWGNGYT
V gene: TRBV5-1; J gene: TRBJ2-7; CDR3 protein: ASSFSDSREQY
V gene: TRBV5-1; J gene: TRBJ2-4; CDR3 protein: ASSLAQTLSSKNIQY
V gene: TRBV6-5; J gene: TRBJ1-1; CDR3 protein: ASSERGGWTEAF
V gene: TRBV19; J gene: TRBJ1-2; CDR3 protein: ASSIGLGRMNGYT
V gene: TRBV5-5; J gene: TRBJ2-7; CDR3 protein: ASSLGLAGDNYEQY
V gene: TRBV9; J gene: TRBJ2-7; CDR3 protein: ASSPQALAEYEQY
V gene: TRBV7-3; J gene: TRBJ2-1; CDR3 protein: ASSLSLAYNEQF
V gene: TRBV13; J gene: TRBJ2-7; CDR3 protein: ASSFSGSSYEQY
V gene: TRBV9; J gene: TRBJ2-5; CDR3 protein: ASSVSSGRGQETQY
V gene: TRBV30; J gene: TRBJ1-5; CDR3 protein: AWSLGVGNQPQH
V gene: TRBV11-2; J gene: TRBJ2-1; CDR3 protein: ASGEGYNEQF
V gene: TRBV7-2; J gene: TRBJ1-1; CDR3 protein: ASSPGGPNTEAF
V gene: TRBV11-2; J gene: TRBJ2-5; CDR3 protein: ASSQAGQGEQETQY